This TCR beta chain stems from a study of T cells after yellow fever vaccination. Findings of the study overall: Most clones from primary vaccination were detected again post-booster (96% CD4, more than 85% CD8).

TCRdb reprocessed the 5' RACE reads with MiXCR, giving one entry per CDR3 protein. The sample carries approximately 74,000 distinct CDR3 sequences, approximately 5.9% recorded once. V lost 4 bases and J lost 9; bases outside the gene matches: 19. CDR3 length equals 19 residues. Germline V gives CDR1 SGHTA, CDR2 FQGTGA. This clonotype was recorded many times. Its antigen is unidentified. The specimen was CD4+ T cells sorted from PBMCs, collected approximately 15 days after the first yellow fever vaccination. This receptor was taken from a man between 18 and 35 years old who received the YFV17D yellow fever vaccine. The chain combines TRBV7-3 with TRBJ2-1, with 12 bases that match TRBD1. The CDR3 DNA is TGTGCCAGCAGCTCCTTAGGGTCACCGGGACAGGGGGCGATGGGTGAGCAGTTCTTC. This sequence encodes CASSSLGSPGQGAMGEQFF.